Shown below are 21 T cell receptor beta chains from a single sample sequenced in a study of glioma-infiltrating T cells. TCR alpha and beta CDR3 regions were amplified from RNA using iRepertoire nested multiplex PCR. TCRdb processed the multiplex PCR reads anew with MiXCR; each CDR3 protein has one entry. The table lists some 93,000 distinct CDR3 sequences, roughly 39% of them singletons. The sequenced sample consisted of glioma tissue, nonneoplastic brain tissue, or PBMCs (not recorded which). The receptor set was obtained from a human donor with low-grade glioma or glioblastoma, undergoing nonglioma brain surgery, or in good health (not recorded which).

This clonotype was recorded many times. Germline and junction disagree at one end, which may indicate a read error. The rearrangement links TRBV11-2 to TRBJ2-7; 9 nucleotides match TRBD1. This CDR3 contains 14 residues. The germline V gene has CDR1 SGHAT and CDR2 FQNNGV. CDR3 sequence (DNA): TGTGCCAGCAGCGTCGGGGCGGGACAGGGCATGAGTCACTTC. It yields the protein CASSVGAGQGMSHF.

This clonotype was recorded many times. This chain's CDR3 is CAISGADSNQPQHF. The CDR3 DNA is TGTGCCATCAGCGGTGCGGACAGCAATCAGCCCCAGCATTTT. The rearrangement joins TRBV10-3 to TRBJ1-5; D unresolved. The germline gives CDR1 ENHRY, CDR2 SYGVKD. There are 14 residues in the CDR3. Trimming shortened V by 6 bases and J by 1 base, and 10 bases separated the two germline ends.

This clonotype showed up many times. J is TRBJ2-1 and V is TRBV5-1, with D possibly TRBD2 on 5 matching bases. The CDR3 totals 15 residues. CDR1 is SGHRS, CDR2 YFSETQ, per germline. The V end was cut by 5 bases, the J end by 0 bases, with 12 bases between. The CDR3 here is CASRLSGSSYNEQFF. In DNA form, the CDR3 reads TGCGCCAGCAGATTAAGCGGTAGCTCCTACAATGAGCAGTTCTTC.

To note about this clonotype: A read error may account for a junction end that differs from germline. The chain uses TRBV6-6 and TRBJ2-5; 11 bases align to TRBD2. This CDR3 is built from 17 residues. CDR1 MNHNY and CDR2 SVGAGI come from the germline V gene (reference sequence). CDR3 sequence (DNA): TGTGCCAGCAGTGCGACAGTGGGGACTAGCGGTCAAGAAACCCAGTACTTC. Encoded protein: CASSATVGTSGQETQYF.

A word on this clonotype: Possible read error: a much larger clone is one base away. The chain links TRBV29-1 to TRBJ2-1; TRBD2 aligns across 11 bases. V was clipped by 4 bases and J by 14 bases; unmatched bases: 13. CDR1 is SQVTM, CDR2 ANQGSEA, per germline. The CDR3 sequence is 14 residues long. The CDR3 is CSVGIAGGPEEEFF. Written as DNA, the CDR3 is TGCAGCGTTGGTATAGCGGGGGGGCCGGAGGAGGAGTTCTTC.

Ten or more counts support this clonotype. The chain carries TRBV20-1 and TRBJ1-4; 7 bases fit TRBD1. V trimming: 1 base; J trimming: 3 bases; junction bases outside the gene matches: 5. Germline loops: CDR1 DFQATT, CDR2 SNEGSKA (reference sequence). The CDR3 covers 15 residues. CDR3 in amino acids: CSARADRVANEKLFF. CDR3 sequence (DNA): TGCAGTGCTAGAGCAGACAGGGTGGCTAATGAAAAACTGTTTTTT.

The table lists this clonotype with many counts. The V call is TRBV7-9, the J call TRBJ1-1; 7 bases fit TRBD1. V gave up 5 bases and J gave up 4 bases; unmatched junction bases: 10. This CDR3 comprises 15 residues. Per the germline V gene, CDR1 is SEHNR and CDR2 is FQNEAQ (reference sequence). CDR3 nucleotides: TGTGCCAGCAGCGGCCCGGGACAGTCTATCACTGAAGCTTTCTTT. Translation gives CASSGPGQSITEAFF.

CDR3: CASSKLAGNTQYF. The CDR3 DNA is TGTGCCAGCAGTAAACTAGCGGGAAATACCCAGTACTTC. The chain couples TRBV6-2 or TRBV6-3 to TRBJ2-5, with 10 bases that match TRBD2. Germline V gene sequence: CDR1 MNHEY, CDR2 SVGEGT. This CDR3 comprises 13 residues. V lost 5 bases to trimming and J lost 8 bases; unmatched junction nucleotides: 5.

Comment on this clonotype: The junction departs from the called germline gene at one end, perhaps through a read error. The J gene is TRBJ2-5, the V gene TRBV11-2; D call uncertain. This CDR3 spans 13 amino acids. The germline gives CDR1 SGHAT, CDR2 FQNNGV. CDR3 in DNA: TGTGCCAACAGCTTAGTTGGTGGAGAGACCCAGTACTTC. It translates to CANSLVGGETQYF.

In this sample, this clonotype turned up many times. The DNA for the CDR3 is TGTGCCAGCAGCCAGCTTATCCAAGAGACCCAGTACTTC. Its translation: CASSQLIQETQYF. The chain recombines TRBV14 with TRBJ2-5; the D is unclear. Germline values: CDR1 SGHDN, CDR2 FVKESK. The germline V and J ends were trimmed by 3 bases and 1 base, with 6 bases remaining between them. This CDR3 has 13 residues.

The CDR3 DNA reads as TGTGCCAGCAGCCAAGATCGGTCGGGGATCGGAGACACCATATATTTT. This encodes CASSQDRSGIGDTIYF. This chain uses TRBV4-2 with TRBJ1-3, with D uncertain. The ends were cut back, 0 bases at V and 8 bases at J, with 17 bases in the middle. This CDR3 comprises 16 residues. The germline V gene has CDR1 LGHNA and CDR2 YNFKEQ.

As for this clonotype: This may be a read error: a much more frequent sequence differs by one nucleotide. The chain recombines TRBV5-4 with TRBJ2-5; perhaps TRBD2 as D (6 bases). The CDR3 contains 19 residues. Germline values: CDR1 SGHNT, CDR2 YYREEE (reference sequence). Here the CDR3 DNA reads TGTGCCAGCAGCCCATATGGGGGTCGGGGCGGGATCTACCAAGAGAACCAGTACTTC. It is translated as CASSPYGGRGGIYQENQYF.

Comments on this clonotype: Its ends do not fully match the called genes, so a read error is possible. The gene calls are TRBV6-2 or TRBV6-3 and TRBJ2-3, with D perhaps given as TRBD1 or TRBD2 (5 bases each). Germline V gene sequence: CDR1 MNHEY, CDR2 SVGEGT. This CDR3 region has 15 residues. The CDR3 DNA follows: TGTGCCAGCATAAAACGGGACGCATTCACAGATCCGCAGTATTTT. It yields the protein CASIKRDAFTDPQYF.

This clonotype was detected ten times or more. This sequence joins TRBV7-9 and TRBJ1-1; a possible D gene is TRBD1 (5 bases). Looked up from germline, CDR1 is SEHNR and CDR2 is FQNEAQ (reference sequence). V lost 7 bases and J lost 4, with 16 bases in between. CDR3 length: 14 residues. The CDR3 DNA is TGTGCCAGCACCCCGCAGGGCGGTGGCACTGAAGCTTTCTTT. Protein: CASTPQGGGTEAFF.

A remark on this clonotype: Just one base apart from a much larger clone, this may be a read error. This chain links TRBV6-1 with TRBJ1-1, with D uncertain. The germline gives CDR1 MNHNS, CDR2 SASEGT. The CDR3 is made up of 14 amino acids. The CDR3 spells CASNQPTVNTKAFF. The CDR3 nucleotides read TGTGCCAGCAATCAGCCCACGGTGAACACTAAAGCTTTCTTT.

Ten or more counts support this clonotype. V gene TRBV3-1 combines with J gene TRBJ1-1; D call uncertain. Deletions cut 0 bases from V and 5 bases from J, with 10 bases between. CDR1 and CDR2 from the germline V gene are LGHDT and YNNKEL (reference sequence). CDR3 length: 14 residues. This CDR3 is CASSQEGKRTEAFF. The DNA for the CDR3 is TGTGCCAGCAGCCAAGAGGGGAAAAGGACTGAAGCTTTCTTT.

This clonotype appeared many times. This sequence joins TRBV3-1 and TRBJ2-7; D possibly corresponds to TRBD1 (5 bases). The CDR3 is 13 residues long. Trimming removed 0 bases at V and 9 bases at J, with 12 bases between. CDR1 is LGHDT and CDR2 is YNNKEL in the germline V gene (reference sequence). CDR3 amino acids: CASSQDNTGGQYF. CDR3 DNA sequence: TGTGCCAGCAGCCAAGATAATACAGGCGGGCAGTACTTC.

This clonotype was detected ten times or more. The DNA for the CDR3 is TGTGCCAGCAGCGCATCTAGCGGGGGGGCCACAGATACGCAGTATTTT. It encodes CASSASSGGATDTQYF. The V call is TRBV9, the J call TRBJ2-3, with TRBD2 matching 12 bases. The CDR3 is made up of 16 amino acids. V was pared by 3 bases and J by 2 bases, with 4 bases of the junction left unmatched. Germline loops: CDR1 SGDLS, CDR2 YYNGEE.

The sample holds many counts of this clonotype. This chain connects TRBV4-1 to TRBJ2-2; D is unresolved. The V gene lost 1 base and the J gene lost 5 bases, with 5 bases spanning the gap. Germline loops: CDR1 MGHRA, CDR2 YSYEKL. CDR3 length equals 13 residues. This CDR3 is CASSQVLTGELFF. In nucleotides, the CDR3 is TGCGCCAGCAGCCAAGTGTTAACCGGGGAGCTGTTTTTT.

Note on this clonotype: Sequence at one end of the junction differs from germline and may be a read error. V is TRBV4-1 and J is TRBJ2-1; 8 nucleotides agree with TRBD1. The CDR3 has 16 amino acids. Germline CDR1 MGHRA, CDR2 YSYEKL. The CDR3 DNA reads as TGCGCCAGCAGCCAAGAGTGGACAGGGCCCTATAATGGGCAGTTCTTC. Protein product: CASSQEWTGPYNGQFF.

About this clonotype: Compared with germline, one end of the junction differs, possibly owing to a read error. The chain recombines TRBV5-1 with TRBJ2-3; D is unresolved. This CDR3 is built from 14 residues. CDR1 and CDR2 from the germline V gene are SGHRS and YFSETQ. Here the CDR3 DNA reads TGCGCCAGCAGATTGGCAGAGTCCACAGATATGCAGTATTTT. Its translation: CASRLAESTDMQYF.